One T cell receptor beta chain is described in this entry. Its antigen is unknown. It was by 5'RACE template switching with UMIs that TCR beta cDNA was made. From its re-call of the 5' RACE reads, TCRdb lists each CDR3 protein once, without DNA. This sample lists 150,000 to 180,000 distinct CDR3 sequences; its ten largest clones have 30% to 45%. This entry belongs to a study of T cells expressing NK-cell markers. This CDR3 spans 15 amino acids. Per germline, CDR1 SGHDT and CDR2 YYEEEE. Study findings and constraints: Dominant NKG2C+ clonotype frequencies of 1.0-7.0% of CD8+ T cells were measured in over 5 donors. HCMV specificity was not established for the expanded NKG2C+ T cell clones.

The source is a woman aged 45-65 years in good health. What was sequenced was blood T cells: a sorted CD56 or NKG2C T cell subset, CD4+ or CD8+ T cells, or bulk PBMC T cells (not recorded which). J is TRBJ2-3 and V is TRBV5-6; TCRdb reports TRBD1, a call that lacks DNA to check it against. CDR3 loop: CASSLAGGDPDTQYF.